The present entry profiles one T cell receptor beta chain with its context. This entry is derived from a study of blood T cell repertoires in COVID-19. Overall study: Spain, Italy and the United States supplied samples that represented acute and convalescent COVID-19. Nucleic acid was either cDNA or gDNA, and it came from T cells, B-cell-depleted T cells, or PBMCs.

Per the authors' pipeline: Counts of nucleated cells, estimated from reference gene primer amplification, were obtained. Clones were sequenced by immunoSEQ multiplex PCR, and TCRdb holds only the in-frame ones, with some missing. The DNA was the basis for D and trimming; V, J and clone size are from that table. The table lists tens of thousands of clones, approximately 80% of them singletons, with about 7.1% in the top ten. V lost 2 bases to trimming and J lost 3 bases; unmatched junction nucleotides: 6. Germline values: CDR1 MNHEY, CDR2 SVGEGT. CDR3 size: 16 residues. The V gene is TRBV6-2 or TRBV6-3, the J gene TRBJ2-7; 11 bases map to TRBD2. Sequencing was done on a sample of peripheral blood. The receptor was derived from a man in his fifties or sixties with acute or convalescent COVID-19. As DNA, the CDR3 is TGTGCCAGCAGTTACCCCGCTAGCGGGGGGTTCTACGAGCAGTACTTC. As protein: CASSYPASGGFYEQYF.